Listed below are T cell receptor beta chains from one sample, sequenced in a study of cytomegalovirus exposure and HLA in healthy donors. The protocol was immunoSEQ multiplex PCR, while the TCRdb copy is restricted to in-frame clones and leaves out a portion. The table includes about 200,000 clones, approximately 80% detected once. The sequencing input was PBMCs. Receptor source: a woman under 40 in good health and CMV-seropositive. Each CDR3 is given with its conserved first and last residue. The D gene is left open where the match is weak. Rows give clone size only sometimes, using once, few, many, or a class for an expanded clone.

d_call,j_call,clone_size,v_call,cdr3_nt,cdr3_aa
NA,TRBJ1-1,NA,TRBV2,TGTGCCAGCAATACAAGACAGAACACTGAAGCTTTCTTT,CASNTRQNTEAFF
TRBD2,TRBJ2-7,NA,TRBV28,TGTGCCAGCAGGGGACTAGCCTACGAGCAGTACTTC,CASRGLAYEQYF
TRBD1,TRBJ2-1,NA,TRBV28,TGTGCCAGCAGTCGAAAACAGGGGACCCTAGGCCATGAGCAGTTCTTC,CASSRKQGTLGHEQFF
TRBD2,TRBJ2-2,few,TRBV30,TGTGCCTGGAGTGAAGGGACTAGCGGGATGACCGGGGAGCTGTTTTTT,CAWSEGTSGMTGELFF
NA,TRBJ1-1,NA,TRBV19,TGTGCCAGTAGTTCCCCGGGGGATTGGAACACTGAAGCTTTCTTT,CASSSPGDWNTEAFF
NA,TRBJ2-3,NA,TRBV5-1,TGCGCCAGCAGCCCCGTTGGCCAGTGGACGCAGTATTTT,CASSPVGQWTQYF
NA,TRBJ2-1,NA,TRBV11-2,TGTGCCAGCAGCTTAGGGAGGGGAACGGTTTACAATGAGCAGTTCTTC,CASSLGRGTVYNEQFF
TRBD1,TRBJ2-7,NA,TRBV5-1,TGCGCCAGCAGCAGCGGGACAGGGGGGTACGAGCAGTACTTC,CASSSGTGGYEQYF
TRBD1,TRBJ2-4,NA,TRBV30,TGTGCCTGGAGTGACGGACAGGAGACCCGGCAGTACTTC,CAWSDGQETRQYF
NA,TRBJ1-3,NA,TRBV28,TGTGCCAGCAGTTTAACCCCCCCGGGATCTGGAAGCACCATATATTTT,CASSLTPPGSGSTIYF
TRBD1,TRBJ1-5,NA,TRBV5-6,TGTGCCAGCAGCTTGGCTCGGGACAGGTATAGCAATCAGCCCCAGCATTTT,CASSLARDRYSNQPQHF
TRBD1,TRBJ1-5,NA,TRBV4-2,TGTGCCAGCAGCCAAGGACAGGGACTTATAGATCAGCCCCAGCATTTT,CASSQGQGLIDQPQHF
NA,TRBJ2-1,NA,TRBV10-3,TGTGCCATCAGTGAGTCGACTCTTAGCCACAATGAGCAGTTCTTC,CAISESTLSHNEQFF
TRBD2,TRBJ2-1,NA,TRBV5-1,TGCGCCAGCAGCTCGGGGACTACTCCCTACAATGAGCAGTTCTTC,CASSSGTTPYNEQFF
NA,TRBJ2-5,NA,TRBV7-6,TGTGCCAGCAGCTCACACAAGACAGAGCCGAGCCAGTACTTC,CASSSHKTEPSQYF
NA,TRBJ1-6,once,TRBV7-9,TGTGCCAGCAGCTCGGGGGGAAATTCACCCCTCCACTTT,CASSSGGNSPLHF
NA,TRBJ1-4,once,TRBV6-1,TGTGCCAGCAGTGAAGGGACTATTGAAAAACTGTTTTTT,CASSEGTIEKLFF
NA,TRBJ2-7,NA,TRBV10-1,TGCGCCAGCAGTTTGGCAGGCCGAACCTACGAGCAGTACTTC,CASSLAGRTYEQYF
NA,TRBJ2-7,NA,TRBV5-1,TGCGCCAGCAGGTGGGGACTGAACTCCTACGAGCAGTACTTC,CASRWGLNSYEQYF
NA,TRBJ2-5,NA,TRBV7-2,TGTGCCAGCAGCTTAGTCGGCGGTCAAGAGACCCAGTACTTC,CASSLVGGQETQYF
NA,TRBJ1-6,NA,TRBV28,TGTGCCAGCAGTTTAAGGGGACTGCCGAGCTCCTATAATTCACCCCTCCACTTT,CASSLRGLPSSYNSPLHF
NA,TRBJ2-5,NA,TRBV9,TGTGCCAGCAGCGTAGGGGGAGGAGGCGGCCAAGAGACCCAGTACTTC,CASSVGGGGGQETQYF
TRBD2,TRBJ2-1,NA,TRBV5-1,TGCGCCAGCAGCTTAGGGGTAGCGGGAGGGATAAATGAGCAGTTCTTC,CASSLGVAGGINEQFF
TRBD1,TRBJ1-2,NA,TRBV5-1,TGCGCCAGCAGCCCGGGACAGGGTGCGACTAACTATGGCTACACCTTC,CASSPGQGATNYGYTF
NA,TRBJ1-1,NA,TRBV19,TGTGCCAGTAGTATAGCTGGGGGGGTCATCACTGAAGCTTTCTTT,CASSIAGGVITEAFF
NA,TRBJ1-5,NA,TRBV7-2,TGTGCCAGCAGCTTAGTGGGGGGTTCGAAACAGCCCCAGCATTTT,CASSLVGGSKQPQHF
NA,TRBJ1-6,few,TRBV29-1,TGCAGCGTTGCCCAGGACTATAATTCACCCCTCCACTTT,CSVAQDYNSPLHF
NA,TRBJ1-4,few,TRBV6-6,TGTGCCAGCAGTGTCCTTAATGAAAAACTGTTTTTT,CASSVLNEKLFF
NA,TRBJ1-1,NA,TRBV4-1,TGCGCCAGCAGCGCAACGCACAGGAACACTGAAGCTTTCTTT,CASSATHRNTEAFF
NA,TRBJ2-5,few,TRBV6-1,TGTGCCAGCAGTACCGCCGGCCAGCGGCGGGAGACCCAGTACTTC,CASSTAGQRRETQYF
TRBD1,TRBJ1-5,few,TRBV19,TGTGCCAGTAATGAATTCGGGACAGGGCCCCATCAGCCCCAGCATTTT,CASNEFGTGPHQPQHF
TRBD1,TRBJ1-2,once,TRBV19,TGTGCCAGTAGTATTTCGGGACAGGGGGCAAGTGGCTACACCTTC,CASSISGQGASGYTF
NA,TRBJ2-2,NA,TRBV6-5,TGTGCCAGCCTGCCGCGACAAACGAACACCGGGGAGCTGTTTTTT,CASLPRQTNTGELFF
TRBD2,TRBJ2-5,NA,TRBV28,TGTGCCAGCATCACAAACCCTACCGGGACTAGCGGGAGCGAGACCCAGTACTTC,CASITNPTGTSGSETQYF
NA,TRBJ2-2,NA,TRBV7-9,TGTGCCAGCAGCCTATCGAACACCGGGGAGCTGTTTTTT,CASSLSNTGELFF
TRBD1,TRBJ2-7,NA,TRBV29-1,TGCAGCGTTGGACAGGGCAGCTCCTACGAGCAGTACTTC,CSVGQGSSYEQYF
NA,TRBJ2-3,NA,TRBV6-1,TGTGCCAGCACACGACAGGTTCGCACAGATACGCAGTATTTT,CASTRQVRTDTQYF
NA,TRBJ1-5,few,TRBV9,TGTGCCAGCAGCGTAGGGGCCCATCAGCCCCAGCATTTT,CASSVGAHQPQHF
TRBD2,TRBJ2-7,NA,TRBV4-2,TGTGCCAGCAGCCAAGCGGGACTAACTTCCTACGAGCAGTACTTC,CASSQAGLTSYEQYF
TRBD2,TRBJ2-7,NA,TRBV5-4,TGTGCCAGCAGCCGGGGAGCGGGGGACCGCTACGAGCAGTACTTC,CASSRGAGDRYEQYF
NA,TRBJ2-6,NA,TRBV19,TGTGCCAGTACCATCTCGGGATCAGGGGCCAACGTCCTGACTTTC,CASTISGSGANVLTF
NA,TRBJ2-7,NA,TRBV28,TGTGCCAGCAGTGACAACAGAGACGAGCAGTACTTC,CASSDNRDEQYF
NA,TRBJ2-7,few,TRBV14,TGTGCCAGCAGCCAAATTCAGGGAGGCGAGCAGTACTTC,CASSQIQGGEQYF
TRBD1,TRBJ1-5,NA,TRBV15,TGTGCCACCAGCGTAACGACAGGGGTGGGCAATCAGCCCCAGCATTTT,CATSVTTGVGNQPQHF
NA,TRBJ1-3,NA,TRBV4-1,TGCGCCAGCAGCCAAGAGGGCTTCTCTGGAAACACCATATATTTT,CASSQEGFSGNTIYF
NA,TRBJ2-7,NA,TRBV7-2,TGTGCCAGCAGCTTCGGCAGGGCCGAGCAGTACTTC,CASSFGRAEQYF
TRBD2,TRBJ2-3,NA,TRBV7-2,TGTGCCAGCAGCTTAGTGCGGGAGATGGCAGATACGCAGTATTTT,CASSLVREMADTQYF
TRBD2,TRBJ2-7,NA,TRBV4-2,TGTGCCAGCAGCCAAGATATTAGCACTAGCGGGAGCAGCGAGCAGTACTTC,CASSQDISTSGSSEQYF
TRBD1,TRBJ1-1,few,TRBV2,TGTGCCAGCAGTGAAGTCCCGGGACAGGGGGTTGGAGCTTTCTTT,CASSEVPGQGVGAFF
TRBD1,TRBJ1-1,NA,TRBV6-1,TGTGCCAGCCACCAAGGGACAGGGGCGAACACTGAAGCTTTCTTT,CASHQGTGANTEAFF
NA,TRBJ2-1,NA,TRBV15,TGTGCCACCAGCTTCCGCGACAGGGAGGATGAGCAGTTCTTC,CATSFRDREDEQFF
TRBD1,TRBJ1-1,once,TRBV29-1,TGCAGCGTTGAAAGGGACAGGGGATGGACTGAAGCTTTCTTT,CSVERDRGWTEAFF
NA,TRBJ2-1,NA,TRBV4-3,TGCGCCAGCAGCCAAGAGCCAGCGGGACAATACAATGAGCAGTTCTTC,CASSQEPAGQYNEQFF